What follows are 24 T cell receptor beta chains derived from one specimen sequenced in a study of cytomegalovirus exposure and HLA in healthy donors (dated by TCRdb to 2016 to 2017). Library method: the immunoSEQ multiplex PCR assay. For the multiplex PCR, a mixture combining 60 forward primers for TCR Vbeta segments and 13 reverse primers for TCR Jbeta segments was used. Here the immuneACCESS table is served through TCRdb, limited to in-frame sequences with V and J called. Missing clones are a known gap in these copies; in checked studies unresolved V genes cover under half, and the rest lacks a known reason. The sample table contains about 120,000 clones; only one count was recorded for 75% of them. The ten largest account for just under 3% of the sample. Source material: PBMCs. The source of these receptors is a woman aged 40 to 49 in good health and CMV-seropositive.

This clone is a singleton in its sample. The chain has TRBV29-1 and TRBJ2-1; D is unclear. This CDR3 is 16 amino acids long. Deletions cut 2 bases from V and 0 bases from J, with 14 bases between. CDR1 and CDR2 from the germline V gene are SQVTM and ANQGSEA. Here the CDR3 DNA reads TGCAGCGTTGAATGGCCTCAAATCCGCTCCTACAATGAGCAGTTCTTC. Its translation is CSVEWPQIRSYNEQFF.

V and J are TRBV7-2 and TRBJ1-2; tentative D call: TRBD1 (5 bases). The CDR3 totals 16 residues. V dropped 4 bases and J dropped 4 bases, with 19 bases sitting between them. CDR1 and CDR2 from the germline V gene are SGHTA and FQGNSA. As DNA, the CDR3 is TGTGCCAGCAGCTCGAACCCGACAGTAGCGGGCTATGGCTACACCTTC. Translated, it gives CASSSNPTVAGYGYTF.

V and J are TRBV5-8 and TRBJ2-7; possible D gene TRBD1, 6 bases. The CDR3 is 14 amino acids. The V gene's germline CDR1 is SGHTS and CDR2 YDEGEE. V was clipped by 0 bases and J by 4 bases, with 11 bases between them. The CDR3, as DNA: TGTGCCAGCAGCTTGGGGACAGTAATTTACGAGCAGTACTTC. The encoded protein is CASSLGTVIYEQYF. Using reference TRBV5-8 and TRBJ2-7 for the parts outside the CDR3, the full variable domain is EAGVTQSPTHLIKTRGQQATLRCSPISGHTSVYWYQQALGLGLQFLLWYDEGEERNRGNFPPRFSGRQFPNYSSELNVNALELEDSALYLCASSLGTVIYEQYFGPGTRLTVT.

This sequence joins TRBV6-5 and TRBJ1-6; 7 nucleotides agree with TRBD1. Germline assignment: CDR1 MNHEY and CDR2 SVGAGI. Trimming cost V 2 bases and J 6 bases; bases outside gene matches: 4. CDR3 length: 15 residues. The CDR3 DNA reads TGTGCCAGCAGTTACGACAGGGATGGTAATTCACCCCTCCACTTT. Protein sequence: CASSYDRDGNSPLHF.

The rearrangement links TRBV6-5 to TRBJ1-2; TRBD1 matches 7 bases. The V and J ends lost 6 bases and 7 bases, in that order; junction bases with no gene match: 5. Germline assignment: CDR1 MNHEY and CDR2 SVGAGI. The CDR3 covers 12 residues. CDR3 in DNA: TGTGCCAGCAGGCGACAGGGCGGTGGCTACACCTTC. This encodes CASRRQGGGYTF.

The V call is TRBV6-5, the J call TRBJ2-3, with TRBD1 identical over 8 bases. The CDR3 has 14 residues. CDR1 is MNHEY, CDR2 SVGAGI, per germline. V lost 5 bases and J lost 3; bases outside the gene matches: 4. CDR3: CASSPGQVTDTQYF. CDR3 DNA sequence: TGTGCCAGCAGTCCGGGACAGGTAACAGATACGCAGTATTTT.

This chain's CDR3 is CASSLTGLRYNEQFF. The CDR3 DNA reads as TGCGCCAGCAGCTTGACAGGTTTACGATACAATGAGCAGTTCTTC. V is TRBV5-1 and J is TRBJ2-1; D may be TRBD1 (5 bases). V gave up 1 base and J gave up 4 bases, with 12 bases separating them. Germline CDR1 and CDR2: SGHRS and YFSETQ. The CDR3 spans 15 residues.

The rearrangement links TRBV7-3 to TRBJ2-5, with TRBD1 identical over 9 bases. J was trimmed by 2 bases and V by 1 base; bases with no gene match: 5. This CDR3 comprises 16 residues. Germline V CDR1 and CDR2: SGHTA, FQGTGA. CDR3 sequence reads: CASSLIGTGKQETQYF. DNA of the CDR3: TGTGCCAGCAGCTTAATCGGGACAGGGAAACAAGAGACCCAGTACTTC.

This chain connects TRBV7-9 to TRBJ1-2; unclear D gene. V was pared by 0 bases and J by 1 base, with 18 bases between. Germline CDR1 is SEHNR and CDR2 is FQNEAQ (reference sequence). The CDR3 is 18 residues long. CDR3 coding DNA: TGTGCCAGCAGCTTAGCCCGACCACAGCCATACGATAACTATGGCTACACCTTC. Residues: CASSLARPQPYDNYGYTF.

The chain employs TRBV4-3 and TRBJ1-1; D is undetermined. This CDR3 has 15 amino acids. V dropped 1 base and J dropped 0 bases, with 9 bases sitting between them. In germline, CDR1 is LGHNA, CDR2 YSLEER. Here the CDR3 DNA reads TGCGCCAGCAGCCAAGGGGGAGCAATGAACACTGAAGCTTTCTTT. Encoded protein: CASSQGGAMNTEAFF.

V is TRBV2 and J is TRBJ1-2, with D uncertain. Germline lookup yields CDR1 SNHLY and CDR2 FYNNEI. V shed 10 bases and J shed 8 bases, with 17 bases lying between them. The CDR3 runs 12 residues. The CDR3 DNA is TGTGCCACATCGACGGTGGCGGGGGGCTACACCTTC. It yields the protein CATSTVAGGYTF.

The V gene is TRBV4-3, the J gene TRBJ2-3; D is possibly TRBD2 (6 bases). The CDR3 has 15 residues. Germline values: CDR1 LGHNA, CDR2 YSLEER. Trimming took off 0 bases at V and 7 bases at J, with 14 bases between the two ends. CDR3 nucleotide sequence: TGCGCCAGCAGCCAAGATAGGCCGGGAGCAAATACGCAGTATTTT. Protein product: CASSQDRPGANTQYF.

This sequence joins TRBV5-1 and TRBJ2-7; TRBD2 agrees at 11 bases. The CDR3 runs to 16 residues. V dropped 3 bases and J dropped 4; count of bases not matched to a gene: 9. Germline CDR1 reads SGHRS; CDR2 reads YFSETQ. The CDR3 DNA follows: TGCGCCAGCAGCTCCGATCTAGCGGGAGGCGGATACGAGCAGTACTTC. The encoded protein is CASSSDLAGGGYEQYF.

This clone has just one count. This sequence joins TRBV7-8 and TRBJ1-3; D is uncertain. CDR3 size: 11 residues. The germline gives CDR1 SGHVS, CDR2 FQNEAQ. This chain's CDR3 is CMALSGNTIYF. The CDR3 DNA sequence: TGTATGGCCCTCTCTGGAAACACCATATATTTT. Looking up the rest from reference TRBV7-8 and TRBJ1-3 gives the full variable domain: GAGVSQSPRYKVAKRGQDVALRCDPISGHVSLFWYQQALGQGPEFLTYFQNEAQLDKSGLPSDRFFAERPEGSVSTLKIQRTQQEDSAVYLCMALSGNTIYFGEGSWLTVV.

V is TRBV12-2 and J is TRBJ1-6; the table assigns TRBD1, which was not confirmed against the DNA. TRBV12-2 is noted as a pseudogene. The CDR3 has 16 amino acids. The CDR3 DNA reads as TGTGCAAGTCAGAGAATTGGACAGGGAAGGGGGTCACCCCTCCACTTT. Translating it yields CASQRIGQGRGSPLHF.

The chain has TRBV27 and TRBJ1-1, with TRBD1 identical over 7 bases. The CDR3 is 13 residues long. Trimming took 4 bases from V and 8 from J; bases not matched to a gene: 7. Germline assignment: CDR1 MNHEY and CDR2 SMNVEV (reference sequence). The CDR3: CASSSRDREEAFF. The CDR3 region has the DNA TGTGCCAGCAGTTCCCGCGACAGGGAAGAAGCTTTCTTT.

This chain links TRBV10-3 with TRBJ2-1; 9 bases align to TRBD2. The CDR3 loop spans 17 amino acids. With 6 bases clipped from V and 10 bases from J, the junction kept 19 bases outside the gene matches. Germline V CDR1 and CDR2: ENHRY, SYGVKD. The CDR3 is CAISVSPPGVAGVEQFF. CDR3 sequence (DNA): TGTGCCATCAGCGTCTCCCCTCCGGGGGTAGCGGGAGTGGAGCAGTTCTTC.

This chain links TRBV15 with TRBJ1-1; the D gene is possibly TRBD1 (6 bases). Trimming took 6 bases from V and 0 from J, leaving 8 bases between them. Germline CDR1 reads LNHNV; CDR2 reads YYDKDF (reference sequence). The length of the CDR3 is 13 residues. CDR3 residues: CATSRTVNTEAFF. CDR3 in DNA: TGTGCCACCAGTAGGACAGTGAACACTGAAGCTTTCTTT. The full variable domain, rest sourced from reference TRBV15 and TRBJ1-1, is DAMVIQNPRYQVTQFGKPVTLSCSQTLNHNVMYWYQQKSSQAPKLLFHYYDKDFNNEADTPDNFQSRRPNTSFCFLDIRSPGLGDTAMYLCATSRTVNTEAFFGQGTRLTVV.

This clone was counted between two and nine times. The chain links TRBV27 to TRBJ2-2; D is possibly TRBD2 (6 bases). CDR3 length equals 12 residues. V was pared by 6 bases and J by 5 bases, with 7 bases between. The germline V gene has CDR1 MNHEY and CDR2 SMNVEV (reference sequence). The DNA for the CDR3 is TGTGCCAGCAGACGGGGGACCGGGGAGCTGTTTTTT. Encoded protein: CASRRGTGELFF.

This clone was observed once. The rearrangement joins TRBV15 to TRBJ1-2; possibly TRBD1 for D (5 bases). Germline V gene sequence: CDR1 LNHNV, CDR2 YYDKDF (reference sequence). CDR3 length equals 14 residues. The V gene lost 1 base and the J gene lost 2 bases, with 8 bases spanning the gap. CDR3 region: CATSRGGVNYGYTF. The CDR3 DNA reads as TGTGCCACCAGCAGAGGGGGCGTGAACTATGGCTACACCTTC.

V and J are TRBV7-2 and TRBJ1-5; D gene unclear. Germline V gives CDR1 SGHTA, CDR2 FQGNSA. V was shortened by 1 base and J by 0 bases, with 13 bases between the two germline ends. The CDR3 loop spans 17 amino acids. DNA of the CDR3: TGTGCCAGCAGCTTAGTTGGTCTCAGAAATAGCAATCAGCCCCAGCATTTT. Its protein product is CASSLVGLRNSNQPQHF.

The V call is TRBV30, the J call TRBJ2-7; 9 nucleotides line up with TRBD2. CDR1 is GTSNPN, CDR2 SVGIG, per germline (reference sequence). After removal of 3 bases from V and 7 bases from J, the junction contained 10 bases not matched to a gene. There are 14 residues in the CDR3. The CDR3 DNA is TGTGCCTGGAGCCTAGCGGGGCTTTCTTGGGAGCAGTACTTC. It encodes CAWSLAGLSWEQYF. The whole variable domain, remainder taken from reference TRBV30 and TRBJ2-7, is SQTIHQWPATLVQPVGSPLSLECTVEGTSNPNLYWYRQAAGRGLQLLFYSVGIGQISSEVPQNLSASRPQDRQFILSSKKLLLSDSGFYLCAWSLAGLSWEQYFGPGTRLTVT.

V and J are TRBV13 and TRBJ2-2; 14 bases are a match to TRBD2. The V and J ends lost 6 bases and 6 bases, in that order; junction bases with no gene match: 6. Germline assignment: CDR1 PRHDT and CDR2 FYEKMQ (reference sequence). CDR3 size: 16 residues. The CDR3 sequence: CASSPEGLAGAGELFF. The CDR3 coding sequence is TGTGCCAGCAGTCCTGAGGGACTAGCGGGGGCCGGGGAGCTGTTTTTT.

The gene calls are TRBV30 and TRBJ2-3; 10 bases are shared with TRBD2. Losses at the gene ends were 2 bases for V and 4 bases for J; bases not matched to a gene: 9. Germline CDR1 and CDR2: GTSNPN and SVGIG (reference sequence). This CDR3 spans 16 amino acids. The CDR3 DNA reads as TGTGCCTGGAGTACCGGGGCTAGCGGGGGAGCAGATACGCAGTATTTT. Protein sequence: CAWSTGASGGADTQYF. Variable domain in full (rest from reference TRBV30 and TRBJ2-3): SQTIHQWPATLVQPVGSPLSLECTVEGTSNPNLYWYRQAAGRGLQLLFYSVGIGQISSEVPQNLSASRPQDRQFILSSKKLLLSDSGFYLCAWSTGASGGADTQYFGPGTRLTVL.